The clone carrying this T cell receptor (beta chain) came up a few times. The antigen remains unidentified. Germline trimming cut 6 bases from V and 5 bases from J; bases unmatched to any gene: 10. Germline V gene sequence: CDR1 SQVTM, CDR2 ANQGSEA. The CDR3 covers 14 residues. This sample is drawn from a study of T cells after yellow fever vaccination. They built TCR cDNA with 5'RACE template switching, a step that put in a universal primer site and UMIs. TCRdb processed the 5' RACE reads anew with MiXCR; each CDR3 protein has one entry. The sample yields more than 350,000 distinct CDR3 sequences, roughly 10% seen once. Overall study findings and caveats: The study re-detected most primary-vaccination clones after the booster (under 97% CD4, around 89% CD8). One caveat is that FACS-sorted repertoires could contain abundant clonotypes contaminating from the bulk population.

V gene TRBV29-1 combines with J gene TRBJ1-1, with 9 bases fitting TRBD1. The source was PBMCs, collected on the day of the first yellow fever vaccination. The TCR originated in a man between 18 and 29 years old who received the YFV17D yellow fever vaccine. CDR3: CSVGWNRGPTEAFF. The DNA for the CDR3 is TGCAGCGTCGGTTGGAACAGGGGGCCTACTGAAGCTTTCTTT.